This T cell receptor (beta chain) was sequenced in a study of blood T cell repertoires in COVID-19. Generated by immunoSEQ multiplex PCR, the TCRdb table keeps only in-frame clones and is missing some. This sample carries 70,000 or so clones, 90% of them seen once, and the ten largest clones take approximately 5%. CDR3 length equals 13 residues. Trimming pared 5 bases from V and 9 bases from J, leaving 17 bases between. Germline CDR1 is MDHEN and CDR2 is SYDVKM. This clone was seen only once. The TCR was taken from a young woman with acute or convalescent COVID-19. The sequenced material came from peripheral blood. The V and J genes are TRBV28 and TRBJ2-7; maybe TRBD1 (5 bases). As DNA, the CDR3 is TGTGCCAGCAGTAAGGGCAGGGTTTTCGGGCAGTACTTC. This gives the protein CASSKGRVFGQYF.